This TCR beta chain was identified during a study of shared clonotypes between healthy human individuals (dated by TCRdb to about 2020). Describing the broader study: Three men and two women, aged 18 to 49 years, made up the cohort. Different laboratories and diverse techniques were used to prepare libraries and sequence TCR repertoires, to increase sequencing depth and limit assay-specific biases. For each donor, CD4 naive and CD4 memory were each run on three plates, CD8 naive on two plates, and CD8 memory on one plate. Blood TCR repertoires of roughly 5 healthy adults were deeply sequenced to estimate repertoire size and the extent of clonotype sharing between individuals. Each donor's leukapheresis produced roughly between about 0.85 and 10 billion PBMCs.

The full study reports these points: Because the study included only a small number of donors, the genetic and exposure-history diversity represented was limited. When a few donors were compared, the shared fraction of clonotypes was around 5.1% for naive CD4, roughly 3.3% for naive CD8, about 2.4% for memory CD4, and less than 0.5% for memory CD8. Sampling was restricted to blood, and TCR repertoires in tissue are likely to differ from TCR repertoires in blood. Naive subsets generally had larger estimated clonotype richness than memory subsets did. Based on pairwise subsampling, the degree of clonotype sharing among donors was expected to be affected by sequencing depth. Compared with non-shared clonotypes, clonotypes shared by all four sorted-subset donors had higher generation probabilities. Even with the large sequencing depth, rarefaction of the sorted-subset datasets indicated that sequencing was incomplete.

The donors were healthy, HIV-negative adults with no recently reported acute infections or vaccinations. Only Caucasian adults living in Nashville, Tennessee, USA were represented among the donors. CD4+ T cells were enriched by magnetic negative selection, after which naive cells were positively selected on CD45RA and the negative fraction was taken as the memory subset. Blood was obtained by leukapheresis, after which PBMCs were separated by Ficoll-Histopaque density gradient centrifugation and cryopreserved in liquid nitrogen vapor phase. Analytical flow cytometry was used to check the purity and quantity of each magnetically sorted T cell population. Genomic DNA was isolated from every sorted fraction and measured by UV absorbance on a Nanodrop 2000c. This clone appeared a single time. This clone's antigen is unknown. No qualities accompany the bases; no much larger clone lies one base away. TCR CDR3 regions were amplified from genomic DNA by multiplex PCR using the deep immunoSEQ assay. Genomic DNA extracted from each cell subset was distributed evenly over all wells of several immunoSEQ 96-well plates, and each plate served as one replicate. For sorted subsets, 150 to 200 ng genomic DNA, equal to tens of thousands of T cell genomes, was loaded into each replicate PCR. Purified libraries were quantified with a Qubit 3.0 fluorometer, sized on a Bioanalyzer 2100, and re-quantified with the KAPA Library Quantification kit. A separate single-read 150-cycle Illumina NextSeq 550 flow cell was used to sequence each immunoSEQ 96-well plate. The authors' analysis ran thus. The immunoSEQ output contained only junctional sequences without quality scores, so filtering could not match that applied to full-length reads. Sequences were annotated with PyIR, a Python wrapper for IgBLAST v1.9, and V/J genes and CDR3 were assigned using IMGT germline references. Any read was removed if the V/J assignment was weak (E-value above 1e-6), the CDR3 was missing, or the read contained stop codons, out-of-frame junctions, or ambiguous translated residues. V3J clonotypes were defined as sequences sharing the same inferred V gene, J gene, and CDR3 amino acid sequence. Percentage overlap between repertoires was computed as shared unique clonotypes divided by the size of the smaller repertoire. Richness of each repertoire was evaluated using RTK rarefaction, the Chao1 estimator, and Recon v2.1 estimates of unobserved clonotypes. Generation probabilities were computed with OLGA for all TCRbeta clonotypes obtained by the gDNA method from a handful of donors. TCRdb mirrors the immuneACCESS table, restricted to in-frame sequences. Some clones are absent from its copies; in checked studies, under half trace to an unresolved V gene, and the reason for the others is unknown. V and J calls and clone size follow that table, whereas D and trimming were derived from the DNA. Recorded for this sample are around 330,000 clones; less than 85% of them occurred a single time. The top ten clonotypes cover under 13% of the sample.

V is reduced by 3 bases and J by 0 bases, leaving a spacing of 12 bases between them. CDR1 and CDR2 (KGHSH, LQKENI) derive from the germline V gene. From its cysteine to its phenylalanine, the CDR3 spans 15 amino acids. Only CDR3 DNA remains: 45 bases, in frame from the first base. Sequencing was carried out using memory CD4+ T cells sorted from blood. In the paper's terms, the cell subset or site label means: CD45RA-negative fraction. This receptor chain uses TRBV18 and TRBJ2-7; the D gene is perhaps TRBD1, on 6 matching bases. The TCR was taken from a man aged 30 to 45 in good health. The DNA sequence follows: TGTGCCAGCTCACCGACAGGCGCCTACTCCTACGAGCAGTACTTC. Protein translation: CASSPTGAYSYEQYF.